Listed here are 23 T cell receptor beta chains from one sample, sequenced in a study of T cells of healthy individuals. TCRdb re-analysed the 5' RACE reads in MiXCR, keeping a single row per CDR3 protein. The sample lists 40,000 to 65,000 distinct CDR3 sequences; under 15% were seen once. These receptors all stem from a human donor in good health.

The V gene is TRBV7-2, the J gene TRBJ2-7; perhaps D is TRBD1 or TRBD2 (6 bases each). This CDR3 region has 16 residues. In germline, CDR1 is SGHTA, CDR2 FQGNSA. The V end lost 4 bases, the J end lost 3 bases, and 19 bases lay between the germline ends. The DNA of the CDR3 is TGTGCCAGCAGCTATAGCGTCGGAGGGGGAAACTACGAGCAGTACTTC. Translating it yields CASSYSVGGGNYEQYF.

Many counts were recorded for this clonotype. The chain combines TRBV4-3 with TRBJ2-6, with a tentative D call TRBD1 (5 bases). This CDR3 is built from 16 residues. V was pared by 3 bases and J by 4 bases, with 13 bases between. Germline V gene data show CDR1 as LGHNA and CDR2 as YSLEER. The CDR3 loop reads CASSQAQATGANVLTF. In DNA form, the CDR3 reads TGCGCCAGCAGCCAGGCACAGGCAACGGGGGCCAACGTCCTGACTTTC.

The table lists this clonotype with many counts. The chain carries TRBV20-1 and TRBJ2-1; 12 bases line up with TRBD2. The J segment lost 6 bases and the V segment lost 3 bases, leaving 0 bases of the junction unmatched. The CDR3 runs 13 residues. Per germline, CDR1 DFQATT and CDR2 SNEGSKA (reference sequence). The CDR3: CSARGLAGNEQFF. As DNA, the CDR3 is TGCAGTGCTAGGGGACTAGCGGGCAATGAGCAGTTCTTC.

This clonotype was seen at least ten times. The chain has TRBV7-2 and TRBJ2-1; a possible D gene is TRBD1 (6 bases). From germline, CDR1 is SGHTA and CDR2 FQGNSA. V lost 1 base, J lost 9 bases, and 13 bases lay in between. There are 14 residues in the CDR3. DNA of the CDR3: TGTGCCAGCAGCTTAGACAGGGTCAGCGGTGAGCAGTTCTTC. Translation: CASSLDRVSGEQFF.

This clonotype was counted a few times. The junction and the germline gene differ at one end; a read error may be behind it. The chain combines TRBV7-3 with TRBJ2-3; D might be TRBD2 (6 bases). The germline V gene encodes CDR1 SGHTA and CDR2 FQGTGA. The CDR3 contains 13 residues. Here the CDR3 DNA reads TGTGCCAGCAGCTCCACTAGCAGAGATACGCAGTATTTT. Translation gives CASSSTSRDTQYF.

There are many counts of this clonotype. J is TRBJ2-1 and V is TRBV4-3; tentative D call: TRBD2 (5 bases). From germline, CDR1 is LGHNA and CDR2 YSLEER. Between the trimmed V and J ends, which lost 1 base and 8 bases, there was a span of 15 bases. The CDR3 length is 15 residues. Here the CDR3 DNA reads TGCGCCAGCAGCCAAGGCCTAGCTTCTGTCCATGAGCAGTTCTTC. It codes for CASSQGLASVHEQFF.

This clonotype was recorded many times. The chain links TRBV6-6 to TRBJ2-2, with TRBD2 identical over 11 bases. V lost 6 bases and J lost 8; bases outside the gene matches: 11. This CDR3 is 16 amino acids long. CDR1 and CDR2 (germline): MNHNY, SVGAGI (reference sequence). CDR3 in amino acids: CASSRTSGSVQGELFF. DNA of the CDR3: TGTGCCAGCAGCCGCACTAGCGGGAGCGTTCAGGGGGAGCTGTTTTTT.

This clonotype was seen repeatedly, ten times or more. This chain uses TRBV14 with TRBJ2-5, with D possibly being TRBD2 (6 bases). Germline CDR1 reads SGHDN; CDR2 reads FVKESK. This CDR3 has 15 amino acids. V was shortened by 4 bases and J by 7 bases, with 19 bases between the two germline ends. DNA for the CDR3: TGTGCCAGCAGCCGAACTAGCTCAAGATCGGGGACCCAGTACTTC. Translating gives CASSRTSSRSGTQYF. The whole variable domain, filled in from reference TRBV14 and TRBJ2-5, reads EAGVTQFPSHSVIEKGQTVTLRCDPISGHDNLYWYRRVMGKEIKFLLHFVKESKQDESGMPNNRFLAERTGGTYSTLKVQPAELEDSGVYFCASSRTSSRSGTQYFGPGTRLLVL.

This clonotype has a handful of counts. This sequence joins TRBV5-1 and TRBJ2-1; TRBD2 matches at 7 bases. The junction had 9 bases not matched to a gene; V was cut back by 1 base and J by 5 bases. This CDR3 has 16 amino acids. Germline V gene lookup returns CDR1 SGHRS and CDR2 YFSETQ. The CDR3 DNA is TGCGCCAGCAGCTTGTTTGGACTAGACTTACACAATGAGCAGTTCTTC. Its translation is CASSLFGLDLHNEQFF.

The chain employs TRBV12-3 or TRBV12-4 and TRBJ1-1, with D uncertain. The CDR3 loop spans 13 amino acids. Between the trimmed V and J ends, which lost 1 base and 6 bases, there was a span of 9 bases. CDR3: CASSLVSPAEAFF. The CDR3 DNA is TGTGCCAGCAGTTTAGTGTCTCCCGCTGAAGCTTTCTTT.

This clonotype was seen a handful of times. J is TRBJ2-7 and V is TRBV3-1; possible D gene TRBD2, 6 bases. Trimming pared 1 base from V and 2 bases from J, leaving 12 bases between. The germline CDR1 and CDR2 sequences are LGHDT and YNNKEL (reference sequence). This CDR3 contains 15 residues. The chain's CDR3 is CASSQGPLATYEQYF. The DNA of the CDR3 is TGTGCCAGCAGCCAAGGTCCTCTAGCGACCTACGAGCAGTACTTC.

This clonotype was recorded a few times. The chain joins TRBV5-4 to TRBJ2-6; D is tentatively TRBD1 or TRBD2 (5 bases each). The CDR3 totals 18 residues. Trimming took off 4 bases at V and 4 bases at J, with 21 bases between the two ends. Germline V lookup: CDR1 SGHNT, CDR2 YYREEE (reference sequence). The CDR3 protein is CASSPPPVPGTGANVLTF. The CDR3 nucleotides read TGTGCCAGCAGCCCCCCGCCTGTTCCGGGGACCGGGGCCAACGTCCTGACTTTC.

This clonotype was detected only a few times. The chain couples TRBV4-3 to TRBJ2-3; possibly TRBD2 for D (5 bases). Germline lookup yields CDR1 LGHNA and CDR2 YSLEER. Trimming shortened V by 4 bases and J by 1 base, and 18 bases separated the two germline ends. The CDR3 runs to 17 residues. The CDR3 bases are TGCGCCAGCAGCCGTTACCGCCGGGGAGCCGGCACAGATACGCAGTATTTT. Amino acid sequence: CASSRYRRGAGTDTQYF.

This clonotype is judged medium-sized (0.01 to 0.1%). V gene TRBV4-3 combines with J gene TRBJ2-6; TRBD2 agrees at 12 bases. The CDR3 spans 17 residues. The germline gives CDR1 LGHNA, CDR2 YSLEER. The J segment lost 3 bases and the V segment lost 1 base, leaving 1 base of the junction unmatched. CDR3 protein: CASSQGLAGDGANVLTF. The CDR3 DNA is TGCGCCAGCAGCCAAGGACTAGCGGGAGATGGGGCCAACGTCCTGACTTTC.

In its sample, this clonotype is medium-sized. V and J are TRBV19 and TRBJ1-2; D perhaps matches TRBD1 (5 bases). V was cut by 7 bases and J by 3 bases, with 15 bases left in between. The germline gives CDR1 LNHDA, CDR2 SQIVND (reference sequence). The CDR3 covers 14 residues. CDR3 nucleotides: TGTGCCAGTACCGGGGCGCTGCACTACTATGGCTACACCTTC. It translates to CASTGALHYYGYTF.

This clonotype has just a few counts. The chain uses TRBV5-1 and TRBJ2-7; 11 positions agree with TRBD2. The CDR3 has 15 amino acids. Germline values: CDR1 SGHRS, CDR2 YFSETQ. With V trimmed by 1 base and J by 5 bases, 5 bases remained unmatched. CDR3: CASSLTSGGGHEQYF. CDR3 nucleotides: TGCGCCAGCAGCTTGACTAGCGGGGGAGGCCACGAGCAGTACTTC.

The chain uses TRBV7-9 and TRBJ1-1; D remains unclear. The V end was cut by 1 base, the J end by 1 base, with 10 bases between. The CDR3 totals 15 residues. Germline V gives CDR1 SEHNR, CDR2 FQNEAQ (reference sequence). CDR3 loop: CASSLDQKANTEAFF. CDR3 coding DNA: TGTGCCAGCAGCTTAGATCAGAAAGCGAACACTGAAGCTTTCTTT. Variable domain in full (rest from reference TRBV7-9 and TRBJ1-1): DTGVSQNPRHKITKRGQNVTFRCDPISEHNRLYWYRQTLGQGPEFLTYFQNEAQLEKSRLLSDRFSAERPKGSFSTLEIQRTEQGDSAMYLCASSLDQKANTEAFFGQGTRLTVV.

At least ten counts were recorded for this clonotype. The rearrangement joins TRBV6-2 or TRBV6-3 to TRBJ1-1, with 7 positions matching TRBD1. The CDR3 has 16 amino acids. The germline gives CDR1 MNHEY, CDR2 SVGEGT. V gave up 0 bases and J gave up 3 bases; unmatched junction bases: 7. In DNA form, the CDR3 reads TGTGCCAGCAGTTACTCAGCCGGGACAGACTACACTGAAGCTTTCTTT. This translates into CASSYSAGTDYTEAFF.

This clonotype turned up a few times. The chain carries TRBV5-1 and TRBJ2-3; a possible D gene is TRBD2 (5 bases). The CDR3 is 15 residues long. The germline V gene has CDR1 SGHRS and CDR2 YFSETQ. The V end was cut by 2 bases, the J end by 2 bases, with 12 bases between. This chain's CDR3 is CASSLLGYYTDTQYF. The DNA of the CDR3 is TGCGCCAGCAGCTTACTAGGTTACTACACAGATACGCAGTATTTT.

A few counts support this clonotype. This chain joins TRBV27 and TRBJ2-7; TRBD1 matches at 9 bases. This CDR3 is 14 amino acids long. The germline gives CDR1 MNHEY, CDR2 SMNVEV (reference sequence). V lost 0 bases, J lost 12 bases, and 9 bases stayed unmatched. CDR3 sequence: CASSLSVGQGLAYF. As DNA, the CDR3 is TGTGCCAGCAGTTTATCGGTTGGACAGGGGCTCGCGTACTTC.

This rearrangement joins TRBV27 to TRBJ1-1; D gene ambiguous. Trimming cost V 1 base and J 2 bases, with 5 bases left between them. Germline lookup yields CDR1 MNHEY and CDR2 SMNVEV (reference sequence). This CDR3 spans 13 amino acids. The CDR3 sequence is CASSLFDNTEAFF. In DNA, the CDR3 is TGTGCCAGCAGTTTATTTGACAACACTGAAGCTTTCTTT.

V usage is TRBV20-1 and J usage is TRBJ2-2, with 9 bases fitting TRBD1. This CDR3 region has 17 residues. V lost 3 bases, J lost 4 bases, and 12 bases stayed unmatched. CDR1 is DFQATT, CDR2 SNEGSKA, per germline (reference sequence). CDR3 nucleotides: TGCAGTGCTAGGGTGGACAGGGGAGAGCAGGGCACCGGGGAGCTGTTTTTT. The encoded protein is CSARVDRGEQGTGELFF.

This clonotype was detected many times. The gene calls are TRBV20-1 and TRBJ2-1; D may be TRBD1 or TRBD2 (5 bases each). The V end was cut by 0 bases, the J end by 16 bases, with 13 bases between. Germline V gene data show CDR1 as DFQATT and CDR2 as SNEGSKA (reference sequence). The CDR3 totals 11 residues. CDR3: CSAREGVHYFF. In DNA, the CDR3 is TGCAGTGCTAGAGAGGGGGTCCACTACTTCTTC.